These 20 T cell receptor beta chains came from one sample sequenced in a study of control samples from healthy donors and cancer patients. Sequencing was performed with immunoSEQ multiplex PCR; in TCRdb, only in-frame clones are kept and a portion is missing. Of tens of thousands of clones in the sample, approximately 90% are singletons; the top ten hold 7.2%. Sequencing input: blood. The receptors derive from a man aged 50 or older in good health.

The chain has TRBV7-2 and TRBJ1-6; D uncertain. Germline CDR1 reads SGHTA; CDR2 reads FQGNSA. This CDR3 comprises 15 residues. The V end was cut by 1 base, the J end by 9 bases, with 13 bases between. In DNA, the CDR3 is TGTGCCAGCAGCTTAGTGGGTGCAACTGGTTCACCCCTCCACTTT. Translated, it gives CASSLVGATGSPLHF.

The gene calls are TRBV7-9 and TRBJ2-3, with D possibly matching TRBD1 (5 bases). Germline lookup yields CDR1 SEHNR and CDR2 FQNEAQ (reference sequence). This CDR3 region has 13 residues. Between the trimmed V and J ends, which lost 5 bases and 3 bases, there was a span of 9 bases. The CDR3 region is CASSASGTDTQYF. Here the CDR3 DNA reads TGTGCCAGCAGCGCCTCAGGGACAGATACGCAGTATTTT.

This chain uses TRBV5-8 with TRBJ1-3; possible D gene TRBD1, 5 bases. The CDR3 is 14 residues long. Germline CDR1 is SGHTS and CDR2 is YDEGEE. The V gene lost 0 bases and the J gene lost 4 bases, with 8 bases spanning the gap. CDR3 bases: TGTGCCAGCAGCTTGGGGAACAGGGGAAACACCATATATTTT. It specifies CASSLGNRGNTIYF.

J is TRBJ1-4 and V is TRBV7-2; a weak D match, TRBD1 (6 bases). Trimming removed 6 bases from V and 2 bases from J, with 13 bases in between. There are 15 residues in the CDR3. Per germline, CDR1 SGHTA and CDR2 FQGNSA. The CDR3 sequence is CASRIGGRTNEKLFF. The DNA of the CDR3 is TGTGCCAGCAGGATCGGGGGCAGGACTAATGAAAAACTGTTTTTT.

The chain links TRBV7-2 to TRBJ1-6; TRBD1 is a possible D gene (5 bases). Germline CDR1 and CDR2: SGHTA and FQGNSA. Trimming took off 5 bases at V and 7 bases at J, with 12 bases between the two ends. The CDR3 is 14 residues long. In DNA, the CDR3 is TGTGCCAGCAGCGAGCGATGGGGGAATTCACCCCTCCACTTT. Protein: CASSERWGNSPLHF. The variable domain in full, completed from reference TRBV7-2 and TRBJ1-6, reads GAGVSQSPSNKVTEKGKDVELRCDPISGHTALYWYRQSLGQGLEFLIYFQGNSAPDKSGLPSDRFSAERTGGSVSTLTIQRTQQEDSAVYLCASSERWGNSPLHFGNGTRLTVT.

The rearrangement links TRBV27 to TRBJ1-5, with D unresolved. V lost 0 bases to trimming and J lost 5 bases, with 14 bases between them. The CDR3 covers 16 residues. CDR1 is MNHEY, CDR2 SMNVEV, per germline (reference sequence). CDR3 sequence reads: CASSLSYVPGDQPQHF. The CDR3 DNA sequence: TGTGCCAGCAGTTTATCGTACGTCCCAGGAGATCAGCCCCAGCATTTT.

The CDR3 here is CASSEGSSTDTQYF. The DNA of the CDR3 is TGTGCCAGCAGTGAGGGGAGTAGCACAGATACGCAGTATTTT. J is TRBJ2-3 and V is TRBV6-4, with D maybe TRBD2 (5 bases). V lost 3 bases and J lost 0, with 7 bases in between. Germline assignment: CDR1 MRHNA and CDR2 SNTAGT. The length of the CDR3 is 14 residues.

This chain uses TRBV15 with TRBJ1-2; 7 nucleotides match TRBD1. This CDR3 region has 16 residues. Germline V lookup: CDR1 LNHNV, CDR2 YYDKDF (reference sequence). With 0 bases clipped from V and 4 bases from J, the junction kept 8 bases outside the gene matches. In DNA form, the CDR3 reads TGTGCCACCAGCAGAGATCACGAGACAGGGACCTATGGCTACACCTTC. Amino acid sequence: CATSRDHETGTYGYTF.

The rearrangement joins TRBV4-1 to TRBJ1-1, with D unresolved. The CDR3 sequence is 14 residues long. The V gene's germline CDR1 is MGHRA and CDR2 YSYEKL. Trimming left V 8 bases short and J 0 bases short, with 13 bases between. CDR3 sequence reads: CASGHGGMNTEAFF. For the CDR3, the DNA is TGCGCCAGCGGTCATGGCGGGATGAACACTGAAGCTTTCTTT.

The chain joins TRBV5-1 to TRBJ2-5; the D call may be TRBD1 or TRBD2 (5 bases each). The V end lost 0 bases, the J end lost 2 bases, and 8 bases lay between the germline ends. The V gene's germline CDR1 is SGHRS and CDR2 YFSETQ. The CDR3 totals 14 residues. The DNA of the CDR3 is TGCGCCAGCAGCTTGGCCGGGGCACAAGAGACCCAGTACTTC. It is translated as CASSLAGAQETQYF.

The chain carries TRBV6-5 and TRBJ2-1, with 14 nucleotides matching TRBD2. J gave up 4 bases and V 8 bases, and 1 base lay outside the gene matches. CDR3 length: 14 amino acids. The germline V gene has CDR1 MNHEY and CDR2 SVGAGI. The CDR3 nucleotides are TGTGCCAGCGGGACTAGCGGGGGATACAATGAGCAGTTCTTC. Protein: CASGTSGGYNEQFF.

This CDR3 reads CASSPRGTGELFF. The DNA of the CDR3 is TGTGCCAGCAGCCCAAGGGGCACCGGGGAGCTGTTTTTT. The rearrangement links TRBV2 to TRBJ2-2; D possibly corresponds to TRBD1 (5 bases). The CDR3 totals 13 residues. V lost 6 bases and J 4 bases, leaving 9 bases between the germline ends. Germline V gene sequence: CDR1 SNHLY, CDR2 FYNNEI. The full variable domain, its missing parts supplied by reference TRBV2 and TRBJ2-2, is EPEVTQTPSHQVTQMGQEVILRCVPISNHLYFYWYRQILGQKVEFLVSFYNNEISEKSEIFDDQFSVERPDGSNFTLKIRSTKLEDSAMYFCASSPRGTGELFFGEGSRLTVL.

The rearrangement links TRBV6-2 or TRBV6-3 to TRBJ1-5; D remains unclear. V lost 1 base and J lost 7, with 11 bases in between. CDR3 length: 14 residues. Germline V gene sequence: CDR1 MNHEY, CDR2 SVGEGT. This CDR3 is CASSYWSGSQPQHF. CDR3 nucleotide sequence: TGTGCCAGCAGTTACTGGTCAGGCTCCCAGCCCCAGCATTTT.

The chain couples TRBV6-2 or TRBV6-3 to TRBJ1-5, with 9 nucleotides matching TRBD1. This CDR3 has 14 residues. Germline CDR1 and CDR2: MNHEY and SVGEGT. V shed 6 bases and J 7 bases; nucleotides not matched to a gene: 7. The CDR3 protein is CASSGTGIIQPQHF. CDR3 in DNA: TGTGCCAGCAGCGGGACAGGGATTATACAGCCCCAGCATTTT.

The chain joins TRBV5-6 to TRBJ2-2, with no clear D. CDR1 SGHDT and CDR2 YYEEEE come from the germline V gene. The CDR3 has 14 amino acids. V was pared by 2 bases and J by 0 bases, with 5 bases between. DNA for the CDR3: TGTGCCAGCAGCTTCCAAGCGAACACCGGGGAGCTGTTTTTT. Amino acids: CASSFQANTGELFF.

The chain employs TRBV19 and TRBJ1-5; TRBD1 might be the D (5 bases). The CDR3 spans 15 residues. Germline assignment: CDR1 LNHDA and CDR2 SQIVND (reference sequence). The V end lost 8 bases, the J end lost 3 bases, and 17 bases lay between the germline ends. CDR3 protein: CASGGEGRVNQPQHF. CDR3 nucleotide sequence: TGTGCCAGTGGAGGGGAGGGGAGGGTCAATCAGCCCCAGCATTTT.

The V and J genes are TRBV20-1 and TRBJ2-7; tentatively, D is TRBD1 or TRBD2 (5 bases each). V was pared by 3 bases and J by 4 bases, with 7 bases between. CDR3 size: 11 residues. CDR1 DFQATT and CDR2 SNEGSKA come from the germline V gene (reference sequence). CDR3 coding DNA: TGCAGTGCTAGGTGGGGGTACGAGCAGTACTTC. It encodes CSARWGYEQYF.

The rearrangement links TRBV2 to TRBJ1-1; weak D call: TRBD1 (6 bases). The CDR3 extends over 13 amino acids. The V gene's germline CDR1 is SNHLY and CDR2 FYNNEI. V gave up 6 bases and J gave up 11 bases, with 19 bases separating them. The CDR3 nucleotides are TGTGCCAGCAGCTATGTTAAGGGGGTGAGGGCTTTCTTT. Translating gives CASSYVKGVRAFF.

CDR3 coding DNA: TGTGCCAGCAGGAACAGGCCCAATCAGCCCCAGCATTTT. As protein: CASRNRPNQPQHF. The rearrangement uses TRBV6-5 and TRBJ1-5, with D possibly matching TRBD1 (5 bases). Germline V gives CDR1 MNHEY, CDR2 SVGAGI. The CDR3 is 13 residues long. Trimming shortened V by 6 bases and J by 3 bases, and 9 bases separated the two germline ends.

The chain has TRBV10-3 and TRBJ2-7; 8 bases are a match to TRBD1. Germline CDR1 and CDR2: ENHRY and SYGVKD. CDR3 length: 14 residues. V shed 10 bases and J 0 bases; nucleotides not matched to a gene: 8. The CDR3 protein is CATQGVRTSYEQYF. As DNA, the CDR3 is TGTGCCACACAGGGGGTAAGGACCTCCTACGAGCAGTACTTC.